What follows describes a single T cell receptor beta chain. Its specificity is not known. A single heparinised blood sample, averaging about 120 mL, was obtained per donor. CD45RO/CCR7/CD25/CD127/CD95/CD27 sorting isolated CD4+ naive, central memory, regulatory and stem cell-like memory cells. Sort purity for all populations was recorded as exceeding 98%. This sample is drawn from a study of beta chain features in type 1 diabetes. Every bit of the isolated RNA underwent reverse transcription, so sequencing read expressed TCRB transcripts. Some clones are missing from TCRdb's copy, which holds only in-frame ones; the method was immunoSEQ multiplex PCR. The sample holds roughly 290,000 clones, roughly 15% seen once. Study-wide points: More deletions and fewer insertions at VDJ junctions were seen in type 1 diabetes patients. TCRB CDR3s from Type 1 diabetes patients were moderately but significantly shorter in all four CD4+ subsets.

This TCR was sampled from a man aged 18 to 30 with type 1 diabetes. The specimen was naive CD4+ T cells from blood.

CDR3 region: CASSLATSGQVNEQFF. The CDR3 coding sequence is TGCGCCAGCAGCTTGGCTACTAGCGGGCAGGTCAATGAGCAGTTCTTC. The chain uses TRBV5-1 and TRBJ2-1, with 9 positions matching TRBD2. V lost 0 bases, J lost 6 bases, and 7 bases stayed unmatched. CDR1 is SGHRS and CDR2 is YFSETQ in the germline V gene. This CDR3 region has 16 residues.